This entry lists 7 T cell receptor beta chains sequenced from one sample in a study of blood T cells in healthy people across ages. Together with a sample-barcoded 5' primer, a J-beta primer mix was included in a second PCR lasting about 6 to 12 cycles. TCRdb processed the 5' RACE reads anew with MiXCR; each CDR3 protein has one entry. The table includes 1,500,000 or so distinct CDR3 sequences, around 59% detected once. The specimen was blood. All receptors come from a man younger than 35 in good health.

V is TRBV25-1 and J is TRBJ2-3, with D possibly TRBD1 on 5 matching bases. Germline CDR1 is MGHDK and CDR2 is SYGVNS. The ends were cut back, 4 bases at V and 0 bases at J, with 17 bases in the middle. CDR3 length: 17 residues. CDR3 bases: TGTGCCAGCAGTGCAGCCAACAGGTGGAGTAGCACAGATACGCAGTATTTT. Translated: CASSAANRWSSTDTQYF.

This clonotype was counted only a few times. V gene TRBV7-9 combines with J gene TRBJ1-2; D possibly corresponds to TRBD1 (6 bases). Germline V gene data show CDR1 as SEHNR and CDR2 as FQNEAQ (reference sequence). The CDR3 is 15 amino acids. Trimming stripped 7 bases from V and 4 bases from J, with 19 bases between. Here the CDR3 DNA reads TGTGCCAGCACCCTTCCTAACAGGGACGTCTATGGCTACACCTTC. Protein: CASTLPNRDVYGYTF.

This sequence joins TRBV29-1 and TRBJ2-1; D may be TRBD1 or TRBD2 (5 bases each). CDR1 is SQVTM, CDR2 ANQGSEA, per germline. Trimming shortened V by 1 base and J by 0 bases, and 13 bases separated the two germline ends. The CDR3 is 16 residues long. The CDR3 spells CSVEVGRLSSYNEQFF. In DNA form, the CDR3 reads TGCAGCGTTGAAGTGGGACGGTTGAGCTCCTACAATGAGCAGTTCTTC.

This rearrangement joins TRBV5-1 to TRBJ1-1; TRBD1 might be the D (5 bases). The CDR3 sequence is 14 residues long. CDR1 is SGHRS and CDR2 is YFSETQ in the germline V gene. Trimming removed 4 bases from V and 2 bases from J, with 12 bases in between. The CDR3 DNA follows: TGCGCCAGCAGCATGCAGGGCGGTAACACTGAAGCTTTCTTT. Protein product: CASSMQGGNTEAFF.

This clonotype was counted once. This chain joins TRBV20-1 and TRBJ2-4; D ambiguous. The J call is doubtful: the DNA matches TRBJ2-7 better. In germline, CDR1 is DFQATT, CDR2 SNEGSKA (reference sequence). The CDR3 totals 13 residues. CDR3 loop: CSALPQNGNEQYF. For the CDR3, the DNA is TGCAGTGCCCTCCCCCAGAATGGAAACGAGCAGTACTTC.

This clonotype was counted between two and nine times. V is TRBV6-5 and J is TRBJ1-1; D may be TRBD1 (6 bases). Germline V gives CDR1 MNHEY, CDR2 SVGAGI. The V end lost 4 bases, the J end lost 3 bases, and 9 bases lay between the germline ends. The CDR3 contains 13 residues. CDR3 sequence (DNA): TGTGCCAGCAGTTTACACAGGGACACTGAAGCTTTCTTT. Residues: CASSLHRDTEAFF.

This clonotype was seen more than once but under ten times. The chain uses TRBV5-1 and TRBJ2-3; 10 positions agree with TRBD2. V dropped 3 bases and J dropped 5; count of bases not matched to a gene: 6. The CDR3 loop spans 15 amino acids. Germline values: CDR1 SGHRS, CDR2 YFSETQ. CDR3: CASSSGLAGVDTQYF. CDR3 in DNA: TGCGCCAGCAGCTCAGGGCTAGCGGGAGTAGATACGCAGTATTTT.